The entry below describes one TCR beta chain. Original handling: Researchers report that nucleated cell counts were estimated from reference gene primer amplification. TCRdb's copy holds only in-frame clones and misses some; the assay was immunoSEQ multiplex PCR. V, J and clone size are taken as reported in that table, and D and trimming were inferred from the DNA itself. The sample lists roughly 160,000 clones, more than 75% occurring once. This record comes from a study of blood T cell repertoires in COVID-19. Overall study: COVID-19 samples, acute and convalescent, were from the United States, Italy and Spain. The analysed material was cDNA or gDNA that came from T cells, B-cell-depleted T cells, or PBMCs.

CDR1 SGHAT and CDR2 FQNNGV come from the germline V gene. The length of the CDR3 is 19 residues. After removal of 5 bases from V and 2 bases from J, the junction contained 18 bases not matched to a gene. This sequence originates from a man in his fifties or sixties who had recovered from COVID-19. The chain uses TRBV11-2 and TRBJ2-3, with TRBD2 identical over 8 bases. The material sequenced was peripheral blood. The CDR3 loop reads CASSHGRWVAGSYTDTQYF. The CDR3 DNA follows: TGTGCCAGCAGCCACGGGCGGTGGGTAGCGGGGTCTTACACAGATACGCAGTATTTT.